The 8 T cell receptor beta chains below all came from one sample that was sequenced in a study of T cells in Graves' hyperthyroidism and ophthalmopathy. RNA transcripts yielded amplified TCR beta CDR3 regions. The TCR CDR3 was amplified in a first-round RT-PCR using the HTBI primer set. TCRdb processed the multiplex PCR reads anew with MiXCR; each CDR3 protein has one entry. The sample shows around 300,000 distinct CDR3 sequences, roughly 13% of them seen only once. Source material: blood. All receptors come from a woman aged 40 to 55 with Graves' hyperthyroidism.

This clonotype has a count of ten or more. The V gene is TRBV20-1, the J gene TRBJ2-3, with D perhaps given as TRBD1 or TRBD2 (5 bases each). There are 15 residues in the CDR3. V gave up 6 bases and J gave up 1 base, with 17 bases separating them. Germline lookup yields CDR1 DFQATT and CDR2 SNEGSKA (reference sequence). DNA of the CDR3: TGCAGTGCCCTTATTCCGAGGGGCCGCACAGATACGCAGTATTTT. The encoded protein is CSALIPRGRTDTQYF.

This clonotype was found a few times. The chain carries TRBV28 and TRBJ2-2; unclear D gene. V lost 8 bases, J lost 3 bases, and 16 bases lay in between. The CDR3 spans 15 residues. The germline V gene encodes CDR1 MDHEN and CDR2 SYDVKM. The DNA for the CDR3 is TGTGCCAGCGTTACTCCCGGGCTACACACCGGGGAGCTGTTTTTT. Its translation is CASVTPGLHTGELFF.

This clonotype occurred many times. The V gene is TRBV28, the J gene TRBJ1-2; D is unresolved. The CDR3 runs 14 residues. Germline V lookup: CDR1 MDHEN, CDR2 SYDVKM. V lost 4 bases to trimming and J lost 8 bases, with 17 bases between them. The CDR3 spells CASSSQTTVRGYTF. The DNA of the CDR3 is TGTGCCAGCAGTTCGCAGACAACAGTCCGCGGCTACACCTTC.

This clonotype was detected many times. The rearrangement links TRBV25-1 to TRBJ2-5; weak D call: TRBD1 (7 bases). The CDR3 has 18 amino acids. Germline V gene data show CDR1 as MGHDK and CDR2 as SYGVNS. The ends were cut back, 5 bases at V and 0 bases at J, with 22 bases in the middle. DNA for the CDR3: TGTGCCAGCAGTAAGTCCAGGGGGGCAGCAACGGACCAAGAGACCCAGTACTTC. Protein product: CASSKSRGAATDQETQYF.

The J gene is TRBJ2-1, the V gene TRBV5-1, with TRBD1 matching over 11 bases. V gave up 7 bases and J gave up 8 bases; unmatched junction bases: 8. Per germline, CDR1 SGHRS and CDR2 YFSETQ. The CDR3 has 14 residues. The CDR3 DNA sequence: TGCGCCAGCCGAAGGACAGGGGGCGTCGATGAGCAGTTCTTC. This sequence encodes CASRRTGGVDEQFF.

This clonotype was found many times. The chain couples TRBV7-2 to TRBJ2-1; D uncertain. Germline-derived CDR1 and CDR2 are SGHTA and FQGNSA. Trimming left V 1 base short and J 10 bases short, with 14 bases between. This CDR3 comprises 14 residues. The CDR3 nucleotides are TGTGCCAGCAGCTTAGATGGACCCCTAGACGAGCAGTTCTTC. Encoded protein: CASSLDGPLDEQFF.

This clonotype was observed many times. J is TRBJ2-3 and V is TRBV14, with 12 nucleotides matching TRBD2. Germline-derived CDR1 and CDR2 are SGHDN and FVKESK. The CDR3 is 16 amino acids. The junction had 3 bases not matched to a gene; V was cut back by 2 bases and J by 3 bases. The CDR3 nucleotides read TGTGCCAGCAGCCAATGGACTAGCGGGAAGACAGATACGCAGTATTTT. Protein product: CASSQWTSGKTDTQYF. Full variable domain (rest looked up from reference TRBV14 and TRBJ2-3): EAGVTQFPSHSVIEKGQTVTLRCDPISGHDNLYWYRRVMGKEIKFLLHFVKESKQDESGMPNNRFLAERTGGTYSTLKVQPAELEDSGVYFCASSQWTSGKTDTQYFGPGTRLTVL.

In this sample, this clonotype turned up a few times. The chain combines TRBV29-1 with TRBJ1-3; 10 nucleotides line up with TRBD1. The CDR3 is made up of 13 amino acids. In germline, CDR1 is SQVTM, CDR2 ANQGSEA. Germline trimming cut 7 bases from V and 2 bases from J; bases unmatched to any gene: 2. The CDR3 coding sequence is TGCAGCGCCGGGACAGGGGCTGGAAACACCATATATTTT. It translates to CSAGTGAGNTIYF.